Listed below are T cell receptor beta chains from one sample, sequenced in a study of control samples from healthy donors and cancer patients. Profiling relied on immunoSEQ multiplex PCR, and the TCRdb table lists in-frame clones only, not all of them. Of roughly 130,000 clones listed, more than 85% are singletons. Material for sequencing was PBMCs. The receptors come from a man in his forties or fifties with head and neck cancer. Both conserved end residues are part of each CDR3. A D gene is named only where the DNA matches it firmly. The size of a clone is reported for some rows only, either as once, few or many, or as a class for expanded clones.

size	D	V	J	DNA	CDR3
-	-	TRBV5-1	TRBJ2-7	TGCGCCAGCAGTGACTTTCCTACCTACGAGCAGTACTTC	CASSDFPTYEQYF
-	-	TRBV13	TRBJ1-4	TGTGCCAGCAGCTCAGGACTCAATAATGAAAAACTGTTTTTT	CASSSGLNNEKLFF
-	-	TRBV6-2/TRBV6-3	TRBJ1-6	TGTGCCAGCAGTTACTCGACTCCGGGACGCCCGGGGCATAATTCACCCCTCCACTTT	CASSYSTPGRPGHNSPLHF
-	-	TRBV18	TRBJ1-5	TGTGCCAGCTCACTCACCGGGGCGCAGCCCCAGCATTTT	CASSLTGAQPQHF
-	TRBD1	TRBV5-6	TRBJ1-6	TGTGCCAGCAGCCGACCGGGACAGGGAAAATCACCCCTCCACTTT	CASSRPGQGKSPLHF
-	-	TRBV19	TRBJ1-4	TGTGCCAGTAGTCAGCGATCAGGGAATGAAAAACTGTTTTTT	CASSQRSGNEKLFF
-	-	TRBV6-2/TRBV6-3	TRBJ1-1	TGTGCCAGCAGCTCCCCAAGGAACACTGAAGCTTTCTTT	CASSSPRNTEAFF
-	TRBD1	TRBV27	TRBJ1-6	TGTGCCAGCAGACGACAGGGGAGCTCCTATAATTCACCCCTCCACTTT	CASRRQGSSYNSPLHF
-	-	TRBV4-1	TRBJ2-5	TGCGCCAGCAGCCGCGTTGTCGGAGAGACCCAGTACTTC	CASSRVVGETQYF
-	-	TRBV18	TRBJ1-1	TGTGCCAGCTCACCACGGTACGGGGGAAATAACACTGAAGCTTTCTTT	CASSPRYGGNNTEAFF
-	-	TRBV28	TRBJ1-4	TGTGCCAGCAGTCCGCAGGGAAGTGAAAAACTGTTTTTT	CASSPQGSEKLFF
-	TRBD1	TRBV10-3	TRBJ2-7	TGTGCCATCAGTGGAACAGGGGGCGAATACGAGCAGTACTTC	CAISGTGGEYEQYF
-	TRBD1	TRBV5-4	TRBJ1-2	TGTGCCAGCAGCAAAGGACAGGGAGGAAGCTATGGCTACACCTTC	CASSKGQGGSYGYTF
-	-	TRBV12-3/TRBV12-4	TRBJ1-2	TGTGCCAGCAGTGCGCCGACGACCCGGGGCTACACCTTC	CASSAPTTRGYTF
-	-	TRBV19	TRBJ2-4	TGTGCCAGTAGCGACCGGCTTCAGGGAGCCAAAAACATTCAGTACTTC	CASSDRLQGAKNIQYF
-	TRBD1	TRBV7-2	TRBJ1-2	TGTGCCAGCAGCTTCGAGCCAGGGGGCTTTGAAGTCGGCTACACCTTC	CASSFEPGGFEVGYTF
-	TRBD1	TRBV5-6	TRBJ1-2	TGTGCCAGCAGCCCGGGGCGTCAGGGGGCGCTCGGCTACACCTTC	CASSPGRQGALGYTF
-	-	TRBV9	TRBJ1-2	TGTGCCAGCAGCGTGGCTCGTGGTGGCTACACCTTC	CASSVARGGYTF
once	-	TRBV5-6	TRBJ1-2	TGTGCCAGCAGCTCAATCGCCGGATCCGGCTACACCTTC	CASSSIAGSGYTF
-	-	TRBV7-9	TRBJ2-2	TGTGCCAGCAGCCCAGGGGTTGGGGGCACCGGGGAGCTGTTTTTT	CASSPGVGGTGELFF
-	TRBD2	TRBV5-8	TRBJ2-1	TGTGCCAGCAGCCTTAGCGGGTTCCACAATGAGCAGTTCTTC	CASSLSGFHNEQFF
once	-	TRBV9	TRBJ1-2	TGTGCCAGCAGCGTGTCGGGGGCTTCAAACTATGGCTACACCTTC	CASSVSGASNYGYTF
-	TRBD1	TRBV7-2	TRBJ1-2	TGTGCCAGCAGCTTAGGGGACAGGGTTTACTATGGCTACACCTTC	CASSLGDRVYYGYTF
once	-	TRBV7-6	TRBJ1-2	TGTGCCAGCAGCCAAGACAGCTATAGTGGCTACACCTTC	CASSQDSYSGYTF
-	TRBD2	TRBV30	TRBJ2-5	TGTGCCTCTGGCGGGACTAGCGGGGGTGAGACCCAGTACTTC	CASGGTSGGETQYF
-	-	TRBV28	TRBJ2-7	TGTGCCAGCAGTTTACTGTCCGGATCCTACGAGCAGTACTTC	CASSLLSGSYEQYF
-	-	TRBV19	TRBJ1-3	TGTGCCAGTAGTCTTCAGTCTGGAAACACCATATATTTT	CASSLQSGNTIYF
-	TRBD1	TRBV10-3	TRBJ1-1	TGTGCCATCACCCCGGGACAGCAACCTGAGGAAGCTTTCTTT	CAITPGQQPEEAFF